This T cell receptor (beta chain) is from a study of identifying expanded T cells in peripheral blood. Study-level points and caveats: Over two and four weeks, about 15 and 19 clones changed, versus approximately 1.2 between replicates. Variance in clone template counts between two-week samples significantly increased with total template count across all healthy donors.

Data came from immunoSEQ multiplex PCR; TCRdb stores just in-frame clones and leaves some out. The sample holds under 150,000 clones, about 86% seen once. No infections or other immune events were documented during collection. There are 14 residues in the CDR3. Trimming cost V 5 bases and J 8 bases, with 18 bases left between them. Germline V gives CDR1 LNHDA, CDR2 SQIVND (reference sequence). About this clone itself: Antigen unknown.

The TCR comes from a person aged 18-70 years in good health. V and J are TRBV19 and TRBJ1-2; possible D gene TRBD1, 6 bases. The material sequenced was blood. CDR3 protein: CASSHREPVRGYTF. The CDR3 region has the DNA TGTGCCAGTAGTCACAGGGAGCCGGTGAGGGGCTACACCTTC. Full variable domain (missing parts from reference TRBV19 and TRBJ1-2): DGGITQSPKYLFRKEGQNVTLSCEQNLNHDAMYWYRQDPGQGLRLIYYSQIVNDFQKGDIAEGYSVSREKKESFPLTVTSAQKNPTAFYLCASSHREPVRGYTFGSGTRLTVV.